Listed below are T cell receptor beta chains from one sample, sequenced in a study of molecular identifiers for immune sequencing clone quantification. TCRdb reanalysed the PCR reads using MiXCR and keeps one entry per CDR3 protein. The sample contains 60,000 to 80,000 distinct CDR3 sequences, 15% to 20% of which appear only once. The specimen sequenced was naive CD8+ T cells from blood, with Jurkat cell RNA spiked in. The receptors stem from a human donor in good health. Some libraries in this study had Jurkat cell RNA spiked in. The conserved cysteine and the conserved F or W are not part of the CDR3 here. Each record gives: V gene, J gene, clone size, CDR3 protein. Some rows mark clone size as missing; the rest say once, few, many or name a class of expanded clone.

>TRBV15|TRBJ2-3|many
ATSRVLARMDWTDTQY
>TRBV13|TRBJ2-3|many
ASSTGTGLLDTQY
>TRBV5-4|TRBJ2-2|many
ASSLVGEGTGELF
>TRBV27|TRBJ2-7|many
ASSWVPQGEQY
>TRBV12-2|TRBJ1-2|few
ASRLARVGTGAPWNYGYT
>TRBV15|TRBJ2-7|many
ATSAKGYSYEQY
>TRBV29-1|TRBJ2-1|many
SVVGQVSYNEQF
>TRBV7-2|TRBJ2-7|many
ASSLAPPPYEQY
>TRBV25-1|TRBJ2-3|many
ASSEYSPDTQY
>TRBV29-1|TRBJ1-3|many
SVVEDNSGNTIY
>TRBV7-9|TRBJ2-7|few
ASSFGKADRRDAYEQY
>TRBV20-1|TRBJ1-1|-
SAGTGARGDTEAF
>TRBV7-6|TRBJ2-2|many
ASSSSGGVLPGELF
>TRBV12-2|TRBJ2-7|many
ASRLAHRGSSYEQY
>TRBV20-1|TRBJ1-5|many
SAPDSDNQPQH
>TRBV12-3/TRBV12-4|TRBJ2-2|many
ASTAGGNTGELF
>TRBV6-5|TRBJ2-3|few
ASSVGLGEQY
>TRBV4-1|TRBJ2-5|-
ASSRATGTPYQETQY
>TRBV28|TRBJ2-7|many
ASSSLQGRDAYEQY
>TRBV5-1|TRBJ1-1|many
ASRGLRGRSEAF
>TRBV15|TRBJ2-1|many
ATSSSFGGNEQF
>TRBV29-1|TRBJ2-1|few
SVSNKHNEQF
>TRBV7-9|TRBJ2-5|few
ASSSSGKETQY
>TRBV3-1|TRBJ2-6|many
ASSQAGKTGANVLT
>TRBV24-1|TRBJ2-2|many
ATSDLGLPTGELF
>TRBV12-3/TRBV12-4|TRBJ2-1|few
ASNPGNEQF
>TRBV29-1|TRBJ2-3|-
SAAPLGPTSTDTQY
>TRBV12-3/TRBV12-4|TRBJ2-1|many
ATASGYNEQF
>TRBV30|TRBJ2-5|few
AWRPGQQETQY
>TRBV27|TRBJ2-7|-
ASSSLLPLAGGIYEQC
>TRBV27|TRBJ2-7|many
ASSSREVAYEQY
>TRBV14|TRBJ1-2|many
ASSPEGQGSYGYT
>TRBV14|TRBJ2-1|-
ASSQLAGAVNEQF
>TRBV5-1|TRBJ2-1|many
ASSLAPTSGSLMSSYNEQF
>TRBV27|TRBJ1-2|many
ASSSQGNYGYT
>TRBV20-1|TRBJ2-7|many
SASGRTNYEQY
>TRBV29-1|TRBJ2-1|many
SVEAILAGGPGEQF
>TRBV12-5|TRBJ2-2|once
ASGFSTGGLTGGLF
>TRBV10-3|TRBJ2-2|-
AIAIAGGNTGELF
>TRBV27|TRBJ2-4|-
ASRRGFGTDIQY
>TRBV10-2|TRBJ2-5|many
ASTRPDSQETQY
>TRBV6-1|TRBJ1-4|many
ASSEPPYRYEKLF
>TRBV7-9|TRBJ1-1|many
ASSHGQGPRTEAF
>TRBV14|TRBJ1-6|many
ASSQVPRGRSPLH
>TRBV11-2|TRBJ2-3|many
ASSPPGTRGGSDTQY
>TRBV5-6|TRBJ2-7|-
ASSMPLAGARLSGQY
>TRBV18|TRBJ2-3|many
ASSPVGLAGTDTQY